This is a list of T cell receptor beta chains from one sample in a study of PD-L1 blockade in urothelial cancer. Libraries were prepared by immunoSEQ multiplex PCR; TCRdb keeps only in-frame clonotypes and omits some of them. The top ten hold more than 8% of the sample, which has about 81,000 clones, over 90% seen once. This specimen was PBMCs, taken around atezolizumab (anti-PD-L1) treatment. Receptors were obtained from a man between 60 and 70 years old with urothelial cancer. Both conserved end residues are part of each CDR3. The order of the fields is clone size, D gene, V gene, J gene, CDR3 protein, CDR3 DNA. The D gene is left open where the match is weak. A row's size may be missing; if present it is once, few, many or a size class.

-	TRBD2	TRBV23-1	TRBJ2-1	CASSLFSGVNEQFF	TGCGCCAGCAGCCTCTTTAGCGGGGTAAATGAGCAGTTCTTC
-	TRBD2	TRBV30	TRBJ2-2	CAWSWSSGRAGTGELFF	TGTGCCTGGAGTTGGAGTAGCGGGAGGGCGGGCACCGGGGAGCTGTTTTTT
-	-	TRBV19	TRBJ2-5	CASMMPGQLGTQYF	TGTGCCAGTATGATGCCCGGGCAACTAGGGACCCAGTACTTC
-	-	TRBV11-2	TRBJ2-7	CASSLDRGIPYEQYF	TGTGCCAGCAGCTTAGATCGGGGGATACCTTACGAGCAGTACTTC
-	-	TRBV2	TRBJ1-3	CASSEGQSGNTIYF	TGTGCCAGCAGTGAAGGACAGTCTGGAAACACCATATATTTT
-	-	TRBV11-2	TRBJ2-1	CASRTIRGRHEQFF	TGTGCCAGCAGGACAATTAGGGGGAGACATGAGCAGTTCTTC
-	-	TRBV19	TRBJ2-3	CASSISFSTDTQYF	TGTGCCAGTAGTATCTCGTTTAGCACAGATACGCAGTATTTT
-	-	TRBV30	TRBJ2-5	CAWSVRGGETQYF	TGTGCCTGGAGTGTAAGGGGGGGCGAGACCCAGTACTTC
-	TRBD2	TRBV4-3	TRBJ2-1	CASSHRTSVEQFF	TGCGCCAGCAGCCATCGTACTAGCGTCGAGCAGTTCTTC
-	TRBD2	TRBV7-9	TRBJ2-1	CASSPNSGSRGNEQFF	TGTGCCAGCAGCCCAAACAGCGGGAGTAGAGGGAATGAGCAGTTCTTC
-	-	TRBV4-3	TRBJ1-2	CASSQDPSGGYTF	TGCGCCAGCAGCCAAGATCCCTCCGGTGGCTACACCTTC
-	TRBD2	TRBV4-1	TRBJ2-5	CASSPGGGAGGRQETQYF	TGCGCCAGCAGCCCCGGGGGTGGAGCGGGGGGGCGACAAGAGACCCAGTACTTC
few	TRBD1	TRBV2	TRBJ1-2	CASSPTGTEKGYTF	TGTGCCAGCAGCCCCACCGGGACAGAAAAGGGCTACACCTTC
-	-	TRBV19	TRBJ2-6	CASMDFGANVLTF	TGTGCCAGTATGGACTTCGGGGCCAACGTCCTGACTTTC
-	TRBD1	TRBV18	TRBJ2-7	CASSPPGQGPYEQYF	TGTGCCAGCTCACCACCGGGACAGGGACCCTACGAGCAGTACTTC
-	TRBD2	TRBV7-8	TRBJ2-3	CASSLPRGGDTQYF	TGTGCCAGCAGCTTACCCCGGGGAGGGGATACGCAGTATTTT
-	-	TRBV18	TRBJ2-2	CASSPSGGGELFF	TGTGCCAGCTCACCGTCCGGGGGCGGGGAGCTGTTTTTT
-	TRBD2	TRBV7-6	TRBJ2-1	CASSLEWGGRNEQFF	TGTGCCAGCAGCTTAGAATGGGGGGGACGCAATGAGCAGTTCTTC
-	-	TRBV7-2	TRBJ1-5	CASSLVQGGQPQHF	TGTGCCAGCAGCTTAGTTCAGGGAGGTCAGCCCCAGCATTTT
few	TRBD1	TRBV11-2	TRBJ2-7	CASSLNRGSYEQYF	TGTGCCAGCAGCTTAAACAGGGGATCCTACGAGCAGTACTTC
-	TRBD1	TRBV6-4	TRBJ2-3	CASRRQGMEDTQYF	TGTGCCAGCAGAAGACAGGGTATGGAAGATACGCAGTATTTT
-	-	TRBV28	TRBJ2-5	CASSLSWGKGQETQYF	TGTGCCAGCAGTTTATCCTGGGGCAAGGGCCAAGAGACCCAGTACTTC
once	-	TRBV10-2	TRBJ1-1	CASRGPGAEAFF	TGCGCCAGCAGGGGCCCCGGGGCTGAAGCTTTCTTT
-	-	TRBV18	TRBJ2-7	CASSPPGAAYEQYF	TGTGCCAGCTCACCACCGGGGGCGGCCTACGAGCAGTACTTC
-	TRBD2	TRBV9	TRBJ2-5	CASSAGSSGSQETQYF	TGTGCCAGCAGCGCAGGTTCTAGCGGGAGCCAAGAGACCCAGTACTTC
-	-	TRBV28	TRBJ1-2	CASRQGLDYGYTF	TGTGCCAGCAGACAGGGTCTGGACTATGGCTACACCTTC
-	TRBD1	TRBV7-2	TRBJ2-5	CASSLQIDRGETQYF	TGTGCCAGCAGCTTACAAATAGACAGGGGAGAGACCCAGTACTTC
-	-	TRBV6-6	TRBJ1-2	CASSTGSGYTF	TGTGCCAGCAGTACAGGGAGTGGCTACACCTTC
-	TRBD1	TRBV7-2	TRBJ1-3	CASSLRQGGNTIYF	TGTGCCAGCAGCTTACGACAGGGGGGAAACACCATATATTTT
once	TRBD1	TRBV18	TRBJ2-7	CASSEGTGPLYEQYF	TGTGCCAGCTCAGAGGGGACAGGACCTCTCTACGAGCAGTACTTT
-	TRBD1	TRBV5-4	TRBJ2-7	CASSSGQGASYEQYF	TGTGCCAGCAGCTCCGGACAGGGGGCCTCCTACGAGCAGTACTTC
-	TRBD1	TRBV5-6	TRBJ2-2	CASSLPGQGYTGELFF	TGTGCCAGCAGCTTACCGGGACAGGGGTACACCGGGGAGCTGTTTTTT
-	-	TRBV28	TRBJ1-4	CASSQREPLRKLFF	TGTGCCAGCAGCCAGCGGGAACCTCTTCGGAAACTGTTTTTT
-	TRBD2	TRBV5-1	TRBJ2-1	CASSLEAGGSYNEQFF	TGCGCCAGCAGCTTGGAGGCGGGAGGCTCCTACAATGAGCAGTTCTTC
-	TRBD1	TRBV5-4	TRBJ1-2	CASHDREAQGYTF	TGTGCCAGCCACGACAGGGAGGCACAAGGCTACACCTTC
-	TRBD1	TRBV5-1	TRBJ2-5	CASRDRAQKQTQYF	TGCGCCAGCAGGGACAGGGCGCAAAAACAGACCCAGTACTTC
-	-	TRBV5-6	TRBJ1-1	CASSFRGLGTTEAFF	TGTGCCAGCAGCTTCAGGGGCTTGGGGACCACTGAAGCTTTCTTT
-	-	TRBV25-1	TRBJ2-2	CASSEFPDTGELFF	TGTGCCAGCAGTGAATTTCCAGACACCGGGGAGCTGTTTTTT
-	TRBD1	TRBV5-8	TRBJ1-1	CASTLRTGTTEAFF	TGTGCCAGCACCCTCAGGACAGGGACCACTGAAGCTTTCTTT
few	TRBD1	TRBV6-5	TRBJ2-7	CASSPGTAPHEQYF	TGTGCCAGCAGTCCCGGGACAGCCCCCCACGAGCAGTACTTC
-	-	TRBV6-5	TRBJ2-5	CASRLRGQETQYF	TGTGCCAGCAGGCTACGGGGGCAAGAGACCCAGTACTTC
-	TRBD2	TRBV2	TRBJ2-1	CASSVGAGGREFF	TGTGCCAGCAGTGTTGGGGCGGGGGGCCGCGAATTCTTC
-	TRBD2	TRBV30	TRBJ2-5	CAWNKRGAQETQYF	TGTGCCTGGAACAAGCGGGGGGCCCAAGAGACCCAGTACTTC
-	-	TRBV11-2	TRBJ2-7	CASSLATGQRDSEQYF	TGTGCCAGCAGCTTAGCGACCGGACAGCGCGATTCCGAGCAGTACTTC
-	-	TRBV5-4	TRBJ2-1	CASSLVAGTNNEQFF	TGTGCCAGCAGCTTGGTCGCCGGGACAAACAATGAGCAGTTCTTC
-	-	TRBV25-1	TRBJ2-2	CASSPLGTGELFF	TGTGCCAGCAGTCCCCTCGGCACCGGGGAGCTGTTTTTT
-	TRBD1	TRBV6-1	TRBJ1-5	CASSVGQGAGQPQHF	TGTGCCAGCAGTGTGGGACAGGGGGCTGGGCAGCCCCAGCATTTT
-	-	TRBV6-1	TRBJ2-7	CASSERGGLAYEQYF	TGTGCCAGCAGTGAACGAGGGGGATTGGCCTACGAGCAGTACTTC
-	-	TRBV6-1	TRBJ2-1	CASRRDHLGNEQFF	TGTGCCAGCAGGCGGGACCACTTGGGGAATGAGCAGTTCTTC
-	TRBD2	TRBV19	TRBJ2-3	CASRSGSGRTDTQYF	TGTGCCAGTAGGTCCGGAAGCGGGAGGACAGATACGCAGTATTTT
-	-	TRBV23-1	TRBJ1-5	CASSQSSGECVGEGCNQPQHF	TGCGCCAGCAGTCAATCTAGCGGGGAATGCGTAGGGGAAGGGTGCAATCAGCCCCAGCATTTT
-	TRBD2	TRBV19	TRBJ2-5	CASSMSGGAQTQYF	TGTGCCAGTAGTATGAGCGGGGGGGCGCAGACCCAGTACTTC
-	-	TRBV4-2	TRBJ2-3	CASSQGLALEDTQYF	TGTGCCAGCAGCCAGGGACTCGCATTGGAAGATACGCAGTATTTT
-	TRBD2	TRBV5-1	TRBJ2-3	CASRPSGGADTQYF	TGCGCCAGCAGGCCGAGCGGGGGGGCCGATACGCAGTATTTT
-	-	TRBV2	TRBJ2-1	CASSPGMGRGNYNEQFF	TGTGCCAGCAGTCCAGGGATGGGGCGGGGAAACTACAATGAGCAGTTCTTC
-	TRBD2	TRBV4-1	TRBJ2-1	CASSRTSGGNNEQFF	TGCGCCAGCAGCCGGACTAGCGGGGGGAACAATGAGCAGTTCTTC
-	-	TRBV5-1	TRBJ2-5	CASSLVAGEETQYF	TGCGCCAGCAGCTTGGTGGCAGGGGAAGAGACCCAGTACTTC